This T cell receptor beta chain was identified in a study of blood T cell repertoires in COVID-19. Study context: Acute-phase and convalescent COVID-19 samples originated in the United States, Italy and Spain.

Original methodology: Amplification of reference gene primers provided the estimated nucleated cell counts. Clones were read by immunoSEQ multiplex PCR, and TCRdb kept only the in-frame ones, dropping some. That table supplies the V and J calls and clone size; D and trimming were determined from the DNA. The sample records 95,000 or so clones, approximately 88% being singletons. CDR1 is GTSNPN, CDR2 SVGIG, per germline (reference sequence). Trimming at V came to 0 bases and at J to 8 bases, leaving 5 bases not matched to a gene. The CDR3 loop spans 13 amino acids. The clonotype comes from a woman aged 70-85 years with acute or convalescent COVID-19. The rearrangement uses TRBV30 and TRBJ1-2; 8 bases are a match to TRBD1. Sequencing used peripheral blood. CDR3 sequence: CAWSVGRGQGYTF. CDR3 nucleotides: TGTGCCTGGAGTGTAGGCAGGGGGCAAGGCTACACCTTC.